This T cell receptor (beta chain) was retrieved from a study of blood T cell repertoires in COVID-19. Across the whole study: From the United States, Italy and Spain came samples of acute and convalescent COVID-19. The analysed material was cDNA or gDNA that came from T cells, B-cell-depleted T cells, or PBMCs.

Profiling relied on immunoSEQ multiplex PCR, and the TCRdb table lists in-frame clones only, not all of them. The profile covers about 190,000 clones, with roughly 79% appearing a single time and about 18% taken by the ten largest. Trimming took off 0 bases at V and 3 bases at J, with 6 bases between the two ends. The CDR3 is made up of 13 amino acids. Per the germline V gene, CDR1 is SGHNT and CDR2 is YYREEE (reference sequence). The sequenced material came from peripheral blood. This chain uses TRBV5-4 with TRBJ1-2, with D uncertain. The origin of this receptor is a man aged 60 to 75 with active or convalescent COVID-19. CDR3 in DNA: TGTGCCAGCAGCTTGGTACAAGACTATGGCTACACCTTC. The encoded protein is CASSLVQDYGYTF.